Listed here are 32 T cell receptor beta chains from one sample, sequenced in a study of T-cell reconstitution after alpha-beta-depleted transplantation in children. A TCRbeta library incorporating unique molecular identifiers was prepared. TCRdb itself ran the PCR reads through MiXCR, one entry per CDR3 protein. The sample contains around 800,000 distinct CDR3 sequences, 15% to 20% of which appear only once. The material sequenced was PBMCs, mostly from graft donor cells, taken 360 days after TCRalphabeta/CD19-depleted stem cell transplant. Receptors originate from a male patient aged 10 to 17 who had a stem cell transplant for acute lymphoblastic leukemia, so the T cells may come from the graft donor.

The chain joins TRBV20-1 to TRBJ2-1; 10 nucleotides align to TRBD2. There are 16 residues in the CDR3. After removal of 3 bases from V and 9 bases from J, the junction contained 14 bases not matched to a gene. The germline CDR1 and CDR2 sequences are DFQATT and SNEGSKA (reference sequence). Here the CDR3 reads CSASVPSGRGVFEQFF. In DNA, the CDR3 is TGCAGTGCTAGTGTACCAAGCGGGAGGGGGGTTTTTGAGCAGTTCTTC.

V and J are TRBV24-1 and TRBJ2-1, with 11 positions matching TRBD2. The CDR3 sequence is 18 residues long. The ends lost 5 bases at V and 7 bases at J; junction bases unmatched: 15. The V gene's germline CDR1 is KGHDR and CDR2 SFDVKD. The CDR3 loop reads CATSANSGRAGVRNEQFF. DNA of the CDR3: TGTGCCACCAGTGCCAATAGCGGGAGGGCCGGGGTTAGGAATGAGCAGTTCTTC.

The sample holds a few counts of this clonotype. J is TRBJ2-2 and V is TRBV20-1, with D tentatively TRBD1 (6 bases). CDR3 length equals 12 residues. V was shortened by 6 bases and J by 7 bases, with 12 bases between the two germline ends. Germline values: CDR1 DFQATT, CDR2 SNEGSKA (reference sequence). CDR3 residues: CSAPQGGGELFF. CDR3 DNA sequence: TGCAGTGCCCCGCAAGGGGGCGGGGAGCTGTTTTTT.

The chain uses TRBV24-1 and TRBJ2-1, with 11 bases fitting TRBD2. The CDR3 consists of 18 residues. Losses at the gene ends were 5 bases for V and 0 bases for J; bases not matched to a gene: 8. The germline CDR1 and CDR2 sequences are KGHDR and SFDVKD. The CDR3 region is CATSASGLAGGSYNEQFF. The DNA for the CDR3 is TGTGCCACCAGTGCCTCGGGTCTAGCGGGAGGCTCCTACAATGAGCAGTTCTTC.

This clonotype showed up many times. Written as DNA, the CDR3 is TGTGCCAGCAGCTTGAACCCTGGGACGGCTAATGAGCAGTTCTTC. The encoded protein is CASSLNPGTANEQFF. This chain joins TRBV5-5 and TRBJ2-1, with D tentatively TRBD1 or TRBD2 (5 bases each). This CDR3 comprises 15 residues. The ends were cut back, 1 base at V and 7 bases at J, with 15 bases in the middle. CDR1 is SGHKS and CDR2 is YYEKEE in the germline V gene (reference sequence).

The chain links TRBV4-1 to TRBJ2-2, with D possibly TRBD2 on 5 matching bases. The CDR3 contains 15 residues. Between the trimmed V and J ends, which lost 0 bases and 7 bases, there was a span of 12 bases. The germline gives CDR1 MGHRA, CDR2 YSYEKL. CDR3 in amino acids: CASSQDQLVGGELFF. CDR3 nucleotides: TGCGCCAGCAGCCAAGACCAACTAGTTGGCGGGGAGCTGTTTTTT.

This clonotype was seen only a few times. This sequence joins TRBV5-1 and TRBJ2-7, with D possibly called TRBD1 or TRBD2 (6 bases each). From germline, CDR1 is SGHRS and CDR2 YFSETQ. This CDR3 contains 16 residues. V lost 5 bases to trimming and J lost 4 bases, with 22 bases between them. This CDR3 reads CASRQDRTRGLYEQYF. The CDR3 DNA is TGCGCCAGCAGACAGGACAGAACCCGGGGGCTTTACGAGCAGTACTTC.

The chain couples TRBV9 to TRBJ2-3; TRBD2 matches 8 bases. The V and J ends lost 4 bases and 2 bases, in that order; junction bases with no gene match: 6. Germline V gene data show CDR1 as SGDLS and CDR2 as YYNGEE. The CDR3 runs 15 residues. DNA for the CDR3: TGTGCCAGCAGCTTCAGCGGGAGTTTCACAGATACGCAGTATTTT. It yields the protein CASSFSGSFTDTQYF.

V and J are TRBV7-2 and TRBJ2-3, with TRBD2 matching 8 bases. V was pared by 3 bases and J by 10 bases, with 15 bases of the junction left unmatched. The CDR3 runs 16 residues. In germline, CDR1 is SGHTA, CDR2 FQGNSA. DNA of the CDR3: TGTGCCAGCAGCTTTCGGGCCCGGGAGGGCCTTATGGCGCAGTATTTT. Amino acid sequence: CASSFRAREGLMAQYF.

The J gene is TRBJ1-2, the V gene TRBV20-1, with D maybe TRBD1 (5 bases). Per the germline V gene, CDR1 is DFQATT and CDR2 is SNEGSKA (reference sequence). V was clipped by 3 bases and J by 2 bases, with 7 bases between them. This CDR3 has 12 amino acids. This chain's CDR3 is CSARTANYGYTF. As DNA, the CDR3 is TGCAGTGCTAGGACAGCCAACTATGGCTACACCTTC.

The chain combines TRBV20-1 with TRBJ2-5; D gene unclear. CDR3 length: 16 residues. CDR1 and CDR2 from the germline V gene are DFQATT and SNEGSKA (reference sequence). V lost 4 bases, J lost 2 bases, and 20 bases lay in between. CDR3 sequence: CSATPPEDFPQETQYF. DNA for the CDR3: TGCAGTGCTACTCCCCCGGAAGACTTCCCTCAAGAGACCCAGTACTTC.

CDR3 amino acids: CASSLKQGYTEAFF. The CDR3 nucleotides are TGCGCCAGCAGCTTAAAGCAGGGATACACTGAAGCTTTCTTT. This chain joins TRBV5-1 and TRBJ1-1, with D possibly matching TRBD1 (5 bases). Germline assignment: CDR1 SGHRS and CDR2 YFSETQ. This CDR3 contains 14 residues. V lost 2 bases and J lost 3, with 11 bases in between.

The CDR3 protein is CSAIPGTGILTNYGYTF. CDR3 DNA: TGCAGTGCTATCCCAGGGACAGGGATCTTGACTAACTATGGCTACACCTTC. This rearrangement joins TRBV20-1 to TRBJ1-2; 9 positions agree with TRBD1. The germline CDR1 and CDR2 sequences are DFQATT and SNEGSKA (reference sequence). CDR3 length: 17 amino acids. V gave up 4 bases and J gave up 0 bases; unmatched junction bases: 12.

This clonotype has more than one count but fewer than ten. This chain connects TRBV5-1 to TRBJ2-5; D might be TRBD1 or TRBD2, each matching 6 bases. Trimming took 4 bases from V and 5 from J, leaving 15 bases between them. Germline CDR1 and CDR2: SGHRS and YFSETQ. The CDR3 covers 14 residues. CDR3 nucleotide sequence: TGCGCCAGCAGCCCCGGGGGCCACGGGGAGACCCAGTACTTC. Translated, it gives CASSPGGHGETQYF.

The chain uses TRBV29-1 and TRBJ2-7, with D uncertain. Germline V gene lookup returns CDR1 SQVTM and CDR2 ANQGSEA. This CDR3 has 13 residues. Trimming stripped 1 base from V and 6 bases from J, with 13 bases between. In DNA, the CDR3 is TGCAGCGTTGAAGTCCAGACATGGGGCGAGCAGTACTTC. Its protein product is CSVEVQTWGEQYF.

V gene TRBV5-1 combines with J gene TRBJ1-1; 9 bases fit TRBD1. CDR1 and CDR2 from the germline V gene are SGHRS and YFSETQ. The CDR3 is made up of 17 amino acids. The V and J ends lost 3 bases and 6 bases, in that order; junction bases with no gene match: 15. CDR3 sequence (DNA): TGCGCCAGCAGCTCGAGAACCGGGACAGGGAACGGGGCTGAAGCTTTCTTT. As protein: CASSSRTGTGNGAEAFF.

The chain is built from TRBV5-1 and TRBJ2-7; D not resolved. There are 15 residues in the CDR3. Per the germline V gene, CDR1 is SGHRS and CDR2 is YFSETQ. Trimming took off 8 bases at V and 0 bases at J, with 18 bases between the two ends. DNA for the CDR3: TGCGCCAGTCAAGCAGATCTCGGAGTCTCCTACGAGCAGTACTTC. This sequence encodes CASQADLGVSYEQYF.

The chain employs TRBV5-1 and TRBJ1-1; D not resolved. This CDR3 comprises 12 residues. Per germline, CDR1 SGHRS and CDR2 YFSETQ. V lost 2 bases to trimming and J lost 4 bases, with 6 bases between them. The CDR3 here is CASSFYGTEAFF. The CDR3 nucleotides are TGCGCCAGCAGCTTTTACGGCACTGAAGCTTTCTTT. Full variable domain (missing parts from reference TRBV5-1 and TRBJ1-1): KAGVTQTPRYLIKTRGQQVTLSCSPISGHRSVSWYQQTPGQGLQFLFEYFSETQRNKGNFPGRFSGRQFSNSRSEMNVSTLELGDSALYLCASSFYGTEAFFGQGTRLTVV.

The chain uses TRBV2 and TRBJ2-1, with D perhaps TRBD1 or TRBD2 (5 bases each). V was cut by 6 bases and J by 9 bases, with 18 bases left in between. In germline, CDR1 is SNHLY, CDR2 FYNNEI. This CDR3 contains 14 residues. CDR3 loop: CASSPPGPRPEQFF. The CDR3 DNA sequence: TGTGCCAGCAGCCCCCCGGGACCCCGCCCTGAGCAGTTCTTC. The variable domain in full, with the rest retrieved from reference TRBV2 and TRBJ2-1, is EPEVTQTPSHQVTQMGQEVILRCVPISNHLYFYWYRQILGQKVEFLVSFYNNEISEKSEIFDDQFSVERPDGSNFTLKIRSTKLEDSAMYFCASSPPGPRPEQFFGPGTRLTVL.

This clonotype was observed a few times. The rearrangement joins TRBV29-1 to TRBJ2-1; 16 bases line up with TRBD2. Germline trimming cut 1 base from V and 8 bases from J; bases unmatched to any gene: 11. The germline V gene encodes CDR1 SQVTM and CDR2 ANQGSEA. The CDR3 is 18 residues long. CDR3 in DNA: TGCAGCGTTGAAGGCGCCGGGACTAGCGGGAGGGCCATAGATGAGCAGTTCTTC. Its translation: CSVEGAGTSGRAIDEQFF.

In this sample, this clonotype turned up a few times. The chain uses TRBV7-2 and TRBJ2-3; D is unresolved. The ends were cut back, 4 bases at V and 0 bases at J, with 14 bases in the middle. The CDR3 loop spans 16 amino acids. The germline gives CDR1 SGHTA, CDR2 FQGNSA. The CDR3 loop reads CASSYALMGSTDTQYF. CDR3 DNA: TGTGCCAGCAGCTACGCCCTCATGGGTAGCACAGATACGCAGTATTTT. Full variable domain (remainder filled in from reference TRBV7-2 and TRBJ2-3): GAGVSQSPSNKVTEKGKDVELRCDPISGHTALYWYRQSLGQGLEFLIYFQGNSAPDKSGLPSDRFSAERTGGSVSTLTIQRTQQEDSAVYLCASSYALMGSTDTQYFGPGTRLTVL.

The V gene is TRBV7-9, the J gene TRBJ2-7; the match to TRBD2 covers 8 bases. With 5 bases clipped from V and 2 bases from J, the junction kept 11 bases outside the gene matches. Germline CDR1 and CDR2: SEHNR and FQNEAQ (reference sequence). This CDR3 contains 16 residues. The CDR3 loop is CASSKAPTSDTYEQYF. CDR3 nucleotide sequence: TGTGCCAGCAGCAAGGCCCCGACTAGCGATACCTACGAGCAGTACTTC.

This clonotype occurred a few times. The chain recombines TRBV12-3 or TRBV12-4 with TRBJ2-5; 14 nucleotides agree with TRBD2. Unmatched junction bases numbered 7, after V lost 1 base and J lost 3 bases. The CDR3 length is 18 residues. CDR3 sequence: CASSLVYPGLAGEETQYF. The CDR3 bases are TGTGCCAGCAGTTTAGTCTATCCGGGACTAGCGGGAGAAGAGACCCAGTACTTC.

This chain uses TRBV7-3 with TRBJ2-7, with 8 bases lining up with TRBD2. The CDR3 has 16 amino acids. Trimming removed 2 bases from V and 1 base from J; junction bases left unmatched: 7. The germline V gene has CDR1 SGHTA and CDR2 FQGTGA. The CDR3 DNA sequence: TGTGCCAGCAGCTTACGTAGCGGGACCCTTTCCTACGAGCAGTACTTC. Translated: CASSLRSGTLSYEQYF.

The chain combines TRBV7-3 with TRBJ1-1; perhaps TRBD1 as D (5 bases). V lost 1 base and J 4 bases, leaving 25 bases between the germline ends. CDR1 is SGHTA and CDR2 is FQGTGA in the germline V gene. The CDR3 is 19 amino acids. The CDR3 reads CASSLKGGVSAGRVTEAFF. The CDR3 region has the DNA TGTGCCAGCAGCTTAAAAGGTGGAGTGTCGGCAGGGCGTGTCACTGAAGCTTTCTTT.

This clonotype has only a few counts. The gene calls are TRBV28 and TRBJ2-3, with a possible D match to TRBD1 (5 bases). Looked up from germline, CDR1 is MDHEN and CDR2 is SYDVKM. This CDR3 contains 16 residues. Trimming cost V 2 bases and J 0 bases, with 12 bases left between them. CDR3 in amino acids: CASSLGALGSTDTQYF. In nucleotides, the CDR3 is TGTGCCAGCAGTTTAGGGGCCCTCGGGAGCACAGATACGCAGTATTTT.

This sequence joins TRBV7-6 and TRBJ1-1; 11 bases map to TRBD1. J was trimmed by 11 bases and V by 0 bases; bases with no gene match: 11. CDR1 is SGHVS and CDR2 is FNYEAQ in the germline V gene. The CDR3 totals 16 residues. The CDR3 nucleotides read TGTGCCAGCAGCTTAGCGTACCCCGGGACAGGGGGAAAGGCTTTCTTT. Translating gives CASSLAYPGTGGKAFF. The complete variable domain, with remaining parts taken from reference TRBV7-6 and TRBJ1-1, reads GAGVSQSPRYKVTKRGQDVALRCDPISGHVSLYWYRQALGQGPEFLTYFNYEAQQDKSGLPNDRFSAERPEGSISTLTIQRTEQRDSAMYRCASSLAYPGTGGKAFFGQGTRLTVV.

This sequence joins TRBV6-1 and TRBJ2-7; the match to TRBD1 covers 12 bases. This CDR3 contains 15 residues. With V trimmed by 4 bases and J by 3 bases, 4 bases remained unmatched. Germline CDR1 reads MNHNS; CDR2 reads SASEGT. The CDR3, as DNA: TGTGCCAGCAGTGGGGACAGGGGGCGGTACTACGAGCAGTACTTC. Translating it yields CASSGDRGRYYEQYF.

This clonotype was detected a few times. The chain couples TRBV10-1 to TRBJ2-1, with TRBD2 matching 9 bases. Looked up from germline, CDR1 is WNHNN and CDR2 is SYGVQD (reference sequence). The CDR3 has 15 residues. V shed 6 bases and J 6 bases; nucleotides not matched to a gene: 9. The CDR3 coding sequence is TGCGCCAGCAGCCAAATAGCGGGAGTGGGCAATGAGCAGTTCTTC. It yields the protein CASSQIAGVGNEQFF.

The CDR3 DNA follows: TGCGCCGGATCGCAGGGGGCCGGGGAGCTGTTTTTT. The encoded protein is CAGSQGAGELFF. This chain uses TRBV10-2 with TRBJ2-2; 7 bases fit TRBD1. The CDR3 is 12 amino acids. Germline values: CDR1 WSHSY, CDR2 SAAADI. V shed 11 bases, J shed 6 bases, and the junction held 6 bases outside the gene matches.

The table lists this clonotype with a count of one. The chain joins TRBV11-1 to TRBJ2-1; the match to TRBD2 covers 12 bases. This CDR3 contains 18 residues. The germline gives CDR1 SGHAT, CDR2 FQDESV (reference sequence). V shed 1 base and J 4 bases; nucleotides not matched to a gene: 8. The CDR3 spells CASSLDELAGGQYNEQFF. The DNA for the CDR3 is TGTGCCAGCAGCTTAGACGAACTAGCGGGAGGACAATACAATGAGCAGTTCTTC.

V and J are TRBV12-3 or TRBV12-4 and TRBJ2-3, with D hard to call. The CDR3 spans 13 residues. V lost 7 bases, J lost 6 bases, and 14 bases lay in between. The CDR3 loop is CASTKVGSDTQYF. DNA of the CDR3: TGTGCCAGCACTAAGGTGGGCTCGGATACGCAGTATTTT.